The sequence of this T cell receptor beta chain was determined in a study of OX40 agonist ivuxolimab in advanced cancers. Study in general: A history of anti-PD-1, anti-PD-L1 or anti-CTLA-4 therapy was acceptable, and 40% had some.

About this clone itself: What it binds is not known.

Libraries were prepared by immunoSEQ multiplex PCR; TCRdb keeps only in-frame clonotypes and omits some of them. The repertoire has 60,000 to 100,000 clones, more than 80% of them found once; the top ten carry 0.51%. Study-wide results and caveats: CD4+ T cells averaged fewer expanded clones than CD8+ T cells.

V was cut by 1 base and J by 5 bases, with 8 bases left in between. Germline CDR1 and CDR2: SGHTA and FQGNSA. The CDR3 runs 14 residues. The chain has TRBV7-2 and TRBJ2-2; D call uncertain. The TCR sequence derives from an adult with an advanced solid tumor such as melanoma, head and neck, liver or kidney cancer. Here the sequenced sample was CD4+ or CD8+ T cells sorted from blood, taken in a trial of the OX40 agonist ivuxolimab. CDR3 sequence reads: CASSLGLGTGELFF. The CDR3, as DNA: TGTGCCAGCAGCTTAGGGCTAGGGACCGGGGAGCTGTTTTTT.